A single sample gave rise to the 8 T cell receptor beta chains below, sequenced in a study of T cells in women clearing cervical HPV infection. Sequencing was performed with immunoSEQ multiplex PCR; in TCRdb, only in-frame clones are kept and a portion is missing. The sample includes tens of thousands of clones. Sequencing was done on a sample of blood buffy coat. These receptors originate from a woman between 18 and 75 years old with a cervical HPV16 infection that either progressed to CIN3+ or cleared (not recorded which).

Partial CDR3 DNA: TGTGCCAGCAGAGCCCTTCGACAGGGGTCTAACTATGGC. Translated, it gives CASRALRQGSNYG. The complete CDR3 protein is CASRALRQGSNYGYTF. The chain couples TRBV27 to TRBJ1-2; 8 bases are a match to TRBD1. The read ends 3 residues before the CDR3 terminus; that terminus is restored from the germline J gene. The CDR3 is 16 amino acids. CDR1 is MNHEY, CDR2 SMNVEV, per germline (reference sequence). V gave up 6 bases and J gave up 0 bases; unmatched junction bases: 9.

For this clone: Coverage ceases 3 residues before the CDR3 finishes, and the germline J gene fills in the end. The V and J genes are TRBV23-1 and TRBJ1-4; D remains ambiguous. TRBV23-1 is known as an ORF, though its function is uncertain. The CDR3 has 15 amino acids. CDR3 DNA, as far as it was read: TGCGCCAGCAGTCAGCTCACTAGGCGGAATTCACCA. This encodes CASSQLTRRNSP. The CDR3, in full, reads CASSQLTRRNSPLFF.

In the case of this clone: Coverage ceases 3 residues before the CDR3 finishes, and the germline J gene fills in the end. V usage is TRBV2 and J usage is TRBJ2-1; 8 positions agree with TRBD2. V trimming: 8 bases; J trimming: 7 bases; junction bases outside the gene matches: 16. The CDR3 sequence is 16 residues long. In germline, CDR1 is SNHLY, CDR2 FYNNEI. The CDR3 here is CASRSRGGTSVNEQFF. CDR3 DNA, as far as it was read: TGTGCCAGCCGGAGCCGCGGGGGGACCTCCGTAAATGAG.

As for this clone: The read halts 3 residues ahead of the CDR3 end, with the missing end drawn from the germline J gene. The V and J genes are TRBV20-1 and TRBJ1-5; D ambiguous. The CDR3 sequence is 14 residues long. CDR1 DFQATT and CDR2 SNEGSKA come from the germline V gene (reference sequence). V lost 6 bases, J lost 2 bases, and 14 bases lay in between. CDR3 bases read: TGCAGTGCGGCGGAATCGTGGGGCAATCAGCCC. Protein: CSAAESWGNQP. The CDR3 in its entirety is CSAAESWGNQPQHF.

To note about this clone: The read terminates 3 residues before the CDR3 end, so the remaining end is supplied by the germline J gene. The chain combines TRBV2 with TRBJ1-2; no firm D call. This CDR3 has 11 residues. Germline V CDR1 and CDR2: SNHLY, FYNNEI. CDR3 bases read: TGTGCCAGCAGTGGAGCGCGGGAC. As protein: CASSGARD. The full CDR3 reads CASSGARDYTF.

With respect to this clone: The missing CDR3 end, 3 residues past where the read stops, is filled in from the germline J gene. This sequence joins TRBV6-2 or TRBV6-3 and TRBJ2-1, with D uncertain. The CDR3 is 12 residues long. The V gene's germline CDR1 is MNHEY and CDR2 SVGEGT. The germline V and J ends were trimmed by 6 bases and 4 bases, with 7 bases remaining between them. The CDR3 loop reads CASRTGYNEQFF. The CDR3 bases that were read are TGTGCCAGCAGGACGGGTTACAATGAG.

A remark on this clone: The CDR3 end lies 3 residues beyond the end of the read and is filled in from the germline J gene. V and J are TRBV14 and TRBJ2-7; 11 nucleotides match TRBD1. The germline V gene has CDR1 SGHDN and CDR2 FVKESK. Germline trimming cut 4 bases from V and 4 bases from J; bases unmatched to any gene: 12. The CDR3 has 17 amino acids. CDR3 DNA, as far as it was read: TGTGCCAGCAGCCGGACCCGGGACAGGGGGTTTCCATACGAG. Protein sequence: CASSRTRDRGFPYE. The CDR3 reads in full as CASSRTRDRGFPYEQYF.

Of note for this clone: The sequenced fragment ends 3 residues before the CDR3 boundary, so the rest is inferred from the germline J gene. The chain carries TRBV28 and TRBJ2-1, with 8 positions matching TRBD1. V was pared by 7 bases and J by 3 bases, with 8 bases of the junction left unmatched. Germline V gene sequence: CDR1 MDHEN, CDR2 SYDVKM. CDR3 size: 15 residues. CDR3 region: CASITGQGGYNEQFF. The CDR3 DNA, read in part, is TGTGCCAGCATCACCGGACAGGGTGGCTACAATGAG.